The 17 T cell receptor beta chains reported below all come from one sample, sequenced in a study of radiotherapy plus CTLA-4 blockade in lung cancer. Repertoires were generated with immunoSEQ multiplex PCR, while TCRdb's copy carries only in-frame clones and drops some. Here the sample spans around 130,000 clones, 85% to 90% being singletons. The sample here was peripheral blood, taken from a patient treated with radiotherapy plus ipilimumab. Source of these receptors: a human donor with non-small cell lung cancer that progressed on radiotherapy plus ipilimumab.

This clone occurred once. The chain has TRBV18 and TRBJ2-3; 7 positions agree with TRBD2. The germline gives CDR1 KGHSH, CDR2 LQKENI. The CDR3 spans 14 residues. The V and J ends lost 5 bases and 2 bases, in that order; junction bases with no gene match: 4. CDR3 bases: TGTGCCAGCTCATCAGCGGGACTCACAGATACGCAGTATTTT. Its translation: CASSSAGLTDTQYF.

J is TRBJ2-5 and V is TRBV5-1, with TRBD2 matching 14 bases. This CDR3 is 17 amino acids long. V lost 3 bases, J lost 5 bases, and 9 bases stayed unmatched. Germline V gene lookup returns CDR1 SGHRS and CDR2 YFSETQ. DNA of the CDR3: TGCGCCAGCAGCTCCGGACTAGCGGGGGGCCCTAGGGAGACCCAGTACTTC. It codes for CASSSGLAGGPRETQYF.

The chain couples TRBV9 to TRBJ2-2; 8 bases align to TRBD2. The junction had 6 bases not matched to a gene; V was cut back by 4 bases and J by 1 base. CDR1 is SGDLS and CDR2 is YYNGEE in the germline V gene. This CDR3 has 16 amino acids. CDR3 amino acids: CASSKSSGLNTGELFF. The CDR3 nucleotides read TGTGCCAGCAGCAAATCTAGCGGGCTGAACACCGGGGAGCTGTTTTTT.

This chain connects TRBV5-1 to TRBJ2-2; 7 nucleotides agree with TRBD2. Germline values: CDR1 SGHRS, CDR2 YFSETQ. The length of the CDR3 is 15 residues. V shed 4 bases, J shed 10 bases, and the junction held 13 bases outside the gene matches. CDR3 amino acids: CASSPGGSAPEELFF. CDR3 in DNA: TGCGCCAGCAGCCCGGGGGGTAGCGCCCCGGAGGAGCTGTTTTTT.

V and J are TRBV2 and TRBJ1-3, with a tentative D call TRBD1 (5 bases). Germline assignment: CDR1 SNHLY and CDR2 FYNNEI. Trimming stripped 4 bases from V and 8 bases from J, with 12 bases between. The CDR3 covers 13 residues. The DNA of the CDR3 is TGTGCCAGCAGTGTTGACAGCTCGGACACCATATATTTT. Residues: CASSVDSSDTIYF.

V and J are TRBV7-9 and TRBJ2-7; D unresolved. CDR3 length: 14 amino acids. Looked up from germline, CDR1 is SEHNR and CDR2 is FQNEAQ (reference sequence). V was pared by 5 bases and J by 2 bases, with 13 bases between. The DNA for the CDR3 is TGTGCCAGCAGCGTAGGCGGCCCGACCTACGAGCAGTACTTC. This gives the protein CASSVGGPTYEQYF.

J is TRBJ1-1 and V is TRBV7-9; D is possibly TRBD1 (5 bases). Germline CDR1 and CDR2: SEHNR and FQNEAQ (reference sequence). Trimming took 1 base from V and 3 from J, leaving 6 bases between them. This CDR3 has 13 amino acids. The DNA for the CDR3 is TGTGCCAGCAGCTTAGTGGGGGACACTGAAGCTTTCTTT. Amino acids: CASSLVGDTEAFF.

The V and J genes are TRBV4-1 and TRBJ1-1, with TRBD1 identical over 7 bases. After removal of 3 bases from V and 0 bases from J, the junction contained 4 bases not matched to a gene. There are 15 residues in the CDR3. Germline V gene lookup returns CDR1 MGHRA and CDR2 YSYEKL. The DNA of the CDR3 is TGCGCCAGCAGCCAGGTTACAGGGGTGAACACTGAAGCTTTCTTT. Protein: CASSQVTGVNTEAFF.

The V gene is TRBV7-8, the J gene TRBJ2-7, with 10 bases identical to TRBD2. The CDR3 contains 17 residues. CDR1 is SGHVS and CDR2 is FQNEAQ in the germline V gene. J gave up 3 bases and V 1 base, and 9 bases lay outside the gene matches. CDR3 bases: TGTGCCAGCAGCTTAGACTCCGGGACTAGCGCGAACTACGAGCAGTACTTC. Translation: CASSLDSGTSANYEQYF. The full variable domain, completed using reference TRBV7-8 and TRBJ2-7, is GAGVSQSPRYKVAKRGQDVALRCDPISGHVSLFWYQQALGQGPEFLTYFQNEAQLDKSGLPSDRFFAERPEGSVSTLKIQRTQQEDSAVYLCASSLDSGTSANYEQYFGPGTRLTVT.

This clone was detected only a few times. The V call is TRBV6-1, the J call TRBJ2-7, with TRBD2 as a possible D gene (5 bases). The CDR3 covers 15 residues. Per the germline V gene, CDR1 is MNHNS and CDR2 is SASEGT. V was cut by 1 base and J by 3 bases, with 13 bases left in between. DNA for the CDR3: TGTGCCAGCAGTGAAGGACGAGGGTACCGCTACGAGCAGTACTTC. Its translation is CASSEGRGYRYEQYF.

The chain uses TRBV9 and TRBJ1-5, with D possibly TRBD1 on 5 matching bases. This CDR3 has 16 residues. V gave up 10 bases and J gave up 4 bases, with 24 bases separating them. The germline gives CDR1 SGDLS, CDR2 YYNGEE. The CDR3 coding sequence is TGTGCCCGATTTCGCGATCGACAGTGGGAGAATCAGCCCCAGCATTTT. Translation: CARFRDRQWENQPQHF.

J is TRBJ2-5 and V is TRBV15; TRBD2 might be the D (5 bases). Between the trimmed V and J ends, which lost 3 bases and 1 base, there was a span of 6 bases. CDR3 length: 13 residues. CDR1 LNHNV and CDR2 YYDKDF come from the germline V gene (reference sequence). CDR3: CATSRRAQETQYF. CDR3 nucleotide sequence: TGTGCCACCAGCAGGAGGGCCCAAGAGACCCAGTACTTC. The complete variable domain, with remaining parts taken from reference TRBV15 and TRBJ2-5, reads DAMVIQNPRYQVTQFGKPVTLSCSQTLNHNVMYWYQQKSSQAPKLLFHYYDKDFNNEADTPDNFQSRRPNTSFCFLDIRSPGLGDTAMYLCATSRRAQETQYFGPGTRLLVL.

The sample holds one count of this clone. The CDR3 here is CASSAIPSGANVLTF. The DNA of the CDR3 is TGTGCCAGCAGCGCGATCCCCTCTGGGGCCAACGTCCTGACTTTC. This sequence joins TRBV9 and TRBJ2-6; D is ambiguous. CDR3 size: 15 residues. V lost 3 bases to trimming and J lost 0 bases, with 7 bases between them. The V gene's germline CDR1 is SGDLS and CDR2 YYNGEE.

V and J are TRBV9 and TRBJ2-7; 14 nucleotides line up with TRBD2. Germline CDR1 and CDR2: SGDLS and YYNGEE. This CDR3 is built from 16 residues. The ends lost 3 bases at V and 0 bases at J; junction bases unmatched: 2. CDR3 residues: CASSAGTSGSSYEQYF. CDR3 sequence (DNA): TGTGCCAGCAGCGCCGGGACTAGCGGGAGCTCCTACGAGCAGTACTTC.

The rearrangement links TRBV30 to TRBJ1-1; D possibly corresponds to TRBD1 (6 bases). The V and J ends lost 4 bases and 0 bases respectively, with 9 bases between them. The V gene's germline CDR1 is GTSNPN and CDR2 SVGIG (reference sequence). This CDR3 is 13 amino acids long. The CDR3 reads CAWNRVMNTEAFF. CDR3 nucleotide sequence: TGTGCCTGGAACAGGGTAATGAACACTGAAGCTTTCTTT.

This clone appeared a single time. This chain connects TRBV19 to TRBJ1-5; possible D gene TRBD1, 5 bases. V was cut by 1 base and J by 7 bases, with 11 bases left in between. CDR1 is LNHDA, CDR2 SQIVND, per germline (reference sequence). This CDR3 has 14 residues. CDR3 protein: CASSIGGGGQPQHF. CDR3 bases: TGTGCCAGTAGTATAGGGGGGGGTGGCCAGCCCCAGCATTTT.

The CDR3 reads CASSPRQGYGNTIYF. The CDR3 DNA reads as TGTGCCAGCAGCCCTAGACAGGGCTACGGAAACACCATATATTTT. This rearrangement joins TRBV7-2 to TRBJ1-3; 7 bases map to TRBD1. V was pared by 5 bases and J by 4 bases, with 8 bases of the junction left unmatched. Germline CDR1 is SGHTA and CDR2 is FQGNSA. The CDR3 sequence is 15 residues long.